These T cell receptor beta chains were read from a single sample in a study of T cells in lung cancer brain metastases. TCRdb keeps only in-frame clones here, not all; method: immunoSEQ multiplex PCR. Of under 4,500 clones in the sample, approximately 90% were seen once. The sequenced material came from tumor tissue from the primary lung tumor. These receptor sequences come from a man in his sixties with non-small cell lung cancer. The CDR3 runs from the conserved cysteine through the conserved F or W. D genes are given only for firm matches. Rows may omit the clone size; those that give it use once, few, many or a size class.

TRBV18	TRBJ2-1	TRBD2	NA	CASSPVGLAGGFVNEQFF	TGTGCCAGCTCACCGGTCGGACTAGCGGGAGGGTTTGTCAATGAGCAGTTCTTC
TRBV2	TRBJ2-1	NA	NA	CASREGTHEQFF	TGTGCCAGCAGAGAAGGGACCCATGAGCAGTTCTTC
TRBV5-1	TRBJ2-3	TRBD2	NA	CASSSGGTSGTDTQYF	TGCGCCAGCAGCTCTGGCGGGACTAGCGGCACAGATACGCAGTATTTT
TRBV10-3	TRBJ1-5	TRBD1	once	CAISGGQGNQPQHF	TGTGCCATCAGTGGGGGACAGGGGAATCAGCCCCAGCATTTT
TRBV7-9	TRBJ1-2	TRBD1	NA	CASSQPTGPSLGYTF	TGTGCCAGCAGCCAACCGACAGGGCCTTCCTTGGGCTACACCTTC
TRBV28	TRBJ1-1	NA	NA	CASSPRRRAFF	TGTGCCAGCAGTCCTAGGCGGCGAGCTTTCTTT
TRBV18	TRBJ2-2	TRBD2	NA	CASSPRTSGANTGELFF	TGTGCCAGCTCACCTCGGACTAGCGGGGCGAACACCGGGGAGCTGTTTTTT
TRBV5-1	TRBJ2-3	NA	once	CASSSQGLSTDTQYF	TGCGCCAGCAGCTCCCAGGGATTGAGCACAGATACGCAGTATTTT
TRBV28	TRBJ2-1	NA	NA	CASSFELGQFF	TGTGCCAGCAGTTTTGAACTAGGTCAGTTCTTC
TRBV28	TRBJ2-7	NA	NA	CASTPGGGSGKYF	TGTGCCAGTACCCCCGGCGGGGGCTCTGGGAAGTACTTC
TRBV11-3	TRBJ2-2	NA	NA	CASSSRGPQVGELFF	TGTGCCAGCAGCTCCCGCGGGCCGCAGGTCGGGGAGCTGTTTTTT
TRBV15	TRBJ2-1	NA	few	CATSRDYGGSSYNEQFF	TGTGCCACCAGCAGAGATTATGGGGGGAGCTCCTACAATGAGCAGTTCTTC
TRBV5-4	TRBJ1-2	NA	NA	CASSPHGGFGAGYTF	TGTGCCAGCAGCCCCCACGGGGGTTTTGGGGCTGGCTACACCTTC
TRBV28	TRBJ1-5	NA	NA	CASSSTEEDQPQHF	TGTGCCAGCAGTTCGACAGAGGAGGATCAGCCCCAGCATTTT
TRBV7-2	TRBJ2-5	TRBD2	NA	CASSWGWASGGQETQYF	TGTGCCAGCAGCTGGGGCTGGGCTAGCGGGGGACAAGAGACCCAGTACTTC
TRBV28	TRBJ2-1	TRBD2	NA	CASSPWTSLKGYNEQFF	TGTGCCAGCAGTCCCTGGACTAGCCTAAAGGGCTACAATGAGCAGTTCTTC
TRBV7-2	TRBJ2-3	NA	NA	CASSLEFDTQYF	TGTGCCAGCAGCTTAGAGTTTGATACGCAGTATTTT
TRBV9	TRBJ2-5	TRBD2	NA	CASSVGLASYQETQYF	TGTGCCAGCAGCGTCGGACTAGCTTCCTACCAAGAGACCCAGTACTTC
TRBV9	TRBJ2-6	NA	once	CASAPALSGANVLTF	TGTGCCTCCGCCCCGGCTCTCTCTGGGGCCAACGTCCTGACTTTC
TRBV4-2	TRBJ2-5	TRBD2	NA	CASSQERGGQETQYF	TGTGCCAGCAGCCAAGAGCGGGGGGGCCAAGAGACCCAGTACTTC